Sequencing of this T cell receptor (beta chain) was carried out in a study of shared clonotypes between healthy human individuals. Deep was the level at which the assay was run. Genomic DNA per cell subset filled all wells of several immunoSEQ plates. Using immunoSEQ multiplex PCR, the repertoire was profiled, and TCRdb retains in-frame clones only, with some absent. Of roughly 1,800,000 clones in the sample, about 95% were seen once. Note on this clone: Germline and junction disagree at one end, which may indicate a read error.

As defined, naive CD8 cells were CD45RO-negative and positively selected for CCR7, with terminally differentiated effector memory CD45RA+ cells excluded. The receptor's source is a young man in good health. The sequenced sample consisted of naive CD8+ T cells sorted from blood.

DNA of the CDR3: TGTGCTAGCAGCTTAGACACGAGCTCTGGAAACACCATATATTTT. Its protein is CASSLDTSSGNTIYF. The rearrangement joins TRBV7-7 to TRBJ1-3; D gene unclear. CDR1 and CDR2 (germline): SSHAT, FNYEAQ (reference sequence). This CDR3 is 15 amino acids long.